This entry lists 30 T cell receptor beta chains sequenced from one sample in a study of CD8+CD57+ T cells in acquired aplastic anemia. Researchers used genomic DNA as the template to profile TCR beta VDJ and CDR3. TCRdb independently ran MiXCR on the reads; one entry per CDR3 protein. The table shows over 250,000 distinct CDR3 sequences, with roughly 59% occurring only once. CD8+CD57+ cell expansion, shown by flow cytometry, had occurred in the patients selected for sequencing. Sequencing was done on a sample of sorted CD4+, CD8+, or CD8+CD57+ T cells (not recorded which) from PBMCs. These receptors originate from a human donor with aplastic anemia.

J is TRBJ1-6 and V is TRBV15; D gene uncertain. The CDR3 is made up of 15 amino acids. Trimming left V 2 bases short and J 6 bases short, with 11 bases between. The V gene's germline CDR1 is LNHNV and CDR2 YYDKDF (reference sequence). The CDR3 DNA follows: TGTGCCACCAGCAGATCGGATACACCTAATTCACCCCTCCACTTT. Encoded protein: CATSRSDTPNSPLHF.

In this sample, this clonotype turned up a few times. V gene TRBV7-2 combines with J gene TRBJ1-4; D ambiguous. CDR1 and CDR2 (germline): SGHTA, FQGNSA. This CDR3 is built from 13 residues. V was trimmed by 4 bases and J by 8 bases, leaving 11 bases between them. The CDR3 region is CASSSLPGEKLFF. The CDR3 nucleotides are TGTGCCAGCAGCTCCCTGCCGGGGGAAAAACTGTTTTTT.

This chain uses TRBV25-1 with TRBJ1-1; perhaps TRBD1 as D (5 bases). Germline lookup yields CDR1 MGHDK and CDR2 SYGVNS. CDR3 length: 18 amino acids. The V gene lost 4 bases and the J gene lost 0 bases, with 21 bases spanning the gap. This chain's CDR3 is CASSAPRGEGPMNTEAFF. The CDR3 coding sequence is TGTGCCAGCAGTGCTCCCCGGGGGGAGGGACCAATGAACACTGAAGCTTTCTTT.

V is TRBV7-2 and J is TRBJ1-6; no clear D gene. Trimming took off 4 bases at V and 0 bases at J, with 10 bases between the two ends. This CDR3 region has 16 residues. CDR1 is SGHTA, CDR2 FQGNSA, per germline. Here the CDR3 DNA reads TGTGCCAGCAGCTCGGTAGGGCCCTCCTATAATTCACCCCTCCACTTT. The encoded protein is CASSSVGPSYNSPLHF.

This clonotype was observed at least ten times. The rearrangement uses TRBV7-2 and TRBJ2-7, with 10 positions matching TRBD1. The germline CDR1 and CDR2 sequences are SGHTA and FQGNSA. V shed 0 bases and J 1 base; nucleotides not matched to a gene: 6. This CDR3 contains 17 residues. CDR3 sequence: CASSLAPPGQGSYEQYF. As DNA, the CDR3 is TGTGCCAGCAGCTTAGCTCCGCCGGGACAGGGGTCCTACGAGCAGTACTTC.

The chain links TRBV10-3 to TRBJ2-1; 8 bases are shared with TRBD1. CDR1 and CDR2 (germline): ENHRY, SYGVKD. The CDR3 has 14 residues. Trimming removed 8 bases from V and 2 bases from J; junction bases left unmatched: 5. As DNA, the CDR3 is TGTGCCATCTCGGACAGGGAACCCTACAATGAGCAGTTCTTC. Its translation is CAISDREPYNEQFF.

The count of this clonotype is one. The V gene is TRBV7-2, the J gene TRBJ2-2, with a tentative D call TRBD2 (6 bases). The CDR3 is 16 amino acids. V lost 0 bases, J lost 0 bases, and 8 bases lay in between. Germline V gene data show CDR1 as SGHTA and CDR2 as FQGNSA. This CDR3 reads CASSLAGLPNTGELFF. The DNA of the CDR3 is TGTGCCAGCAGCTTAGCGGGACTCCCGAACACCGGGGAGCTGTTTTTT.

The chain combines TRBV7-6 with TRBJ1-1; the match to TRBD1 covers 8 bases. Germline V CDR1 and CDR2: SGHVS, FNYEAQ. The V and J ends lost 4 bases and 3 bases, in that order; junction bases with no gene match: 10. The CDR3 spans 16 residues. CDR3 region: CASSSTPEQGDTEAFF. The CDR3 DNA reads TGTGCCAGCAGCTCCACCCCGGAACAGGGGGACACTGAAGCTTTCTTT.

In this sample, this clonotype turned up a few times. The CDR3 is CASSVGDFMQETQYF. CDR3 DNA sequence: TGTGCCAGCAGCGTAGGAGACTTTATGCAAGAGACCCAGTACTTC. The genes are TRBV9 and TRBJ2-5; no clear D. Germline CDR1 and CDR2: SGDLS and YYNGEE. CDR3 size: 15 residues. Trimming pared 0 bases from V and 2 bases from J, leaving 11 bases between.

The chain recombines TRBV14 with TRBJ2-7, with unresolved D. V lost 4 bases to trimming and J lost 5 bases, with 12 bases between them. Germline assignment: CDR1 SGHDN and CDR2 FVKESK. This CDR3 has 13 amino acids. CDR3 protein: CASSPGGLNEQYF. The DNA for the CDR3 is TGTGCCAGCAGCCCGGGTGGCCTCAACGAGCAGTACTTC.

The table lists this clonotype with a few counts. The chain couples TRBV30 to TRBJ1-5; D gene ambiguous. This CDR3 is 16 amino acids long. Germline assignment: CDR1 GTSNPN and CDR2 SVGIG (reference sequence). V was trimmed by 3 bases and J by 4 bases, leaving 19 bases between them. CDR3 sequence: CAWSARVVLPNQPQHF. The DNA for the CDR3 is TGTGCCTGGAGCGCGCGAGTAGTCCTGCCTAATCAGCCCCAGCATTTT.

This clonotype was seen ten or more times. The chain links TRBV24-1 to TRBJ1-5, with 9 bases identical to TRBD1. The germline CDR1 and CDR2 sequences are KGHDR and SFDVKD. The trim removed 8 bases at V and 7 bases at J, leaving 5 bases unmatched. CDR3 length: 13 amino acids. CDR3 residues: CATTRDREQPQHF. The CDR3 coding sequence is TGTGCCACCACCCGGGACAGGGAACAGCCCCAGCATTTT.

CDR3: CSVESTDSGNTIYF. In nucleotides, the CDR3 is TGCAGCGTTGAAAGTACCGACTCTGGAAACACCATATATTTT. The chain couples TRBV29-1 to TRBJ1-3; D is unclear. The CDR3 is made up of 14 amino acids. CDR1 is SQVTM and CDR2 is ANQGSEA in the germline V gene. V lost 2 bases, J lost 0 bases, and 8 bases lay in between.

V is TRBV12-3 or TRBV12-4 and J is TRBJ1-2; the D is unclear. Trimming pared 6 bases from V and 8 bases from J, leaving 16 bases between. This CDR3 has 13 amino acids. The CDR3, as DNA: TGTGCCAGCAGCGGTCAGACGGGTGGAGGCTACACCTTC. This encodes CASSGQTGGGYTF.

This rearrangement joins TRBV2 to TRBJ1-2; D remains unclear. This CDR3 has 15 amino acids. The V and J ends lost 6 bases and 3 bases respectively, with 17 bases between them. Germline CDR1 is SNHLY and CDR2 is FYNNEI. DNA of the CDR3: TGTGCCAGCAGGAGGGCTGGGCAGATCTACTATGGCTACACCTTC. Its translation is CASRRAGQIYYGYTF.

This clonotype has at least ten counts. The chain links TRBV7-6 to TRBJ2-1; 8 bases match TRBD2. The CDR3 covers 15 residues. Trimming took 2 bases from V and 5 from J; bases not matched to a gene: 5. CDR1 is SGHVS, CDR2 FNYEAQ, per germline. In nucleotides, the CDR3 is TGTGCCAGCAGCTTATACGGGGGGGCGCACAATGAGCAGTTCTTC. It is translated as CASSLYGGAHNEQFF. Full variable domain (missing parts from reference TRBV7-6 and TRBJ2-1): GAGVSQSPRYKVTKRGQDVALRCDPISGHVSLYWYRQALGQGPEFLTYFNYEAQQDKSGLPNDRFSAERPEGSISTLTIQRTEQRDSAMYRCASSLYGGAHNEQFFGPGTRLTVL.

This clonotype was seen many times. This chain uses TRBV6-1 with TRBJ2-1; TRBD2 agrees at 9 bases. V lost 4 bases, J lost 4 bases, and 11 bases stayed unmatched. Germline CDR1 reads MNHNS; CDR2 reads SASEGT. There are 17 residues in the CDR3. The CDR3 spells CASSAAAGGGVYNEQFF. Here the CDR3 DNA reads TGTGCCAGCAGTGCCGCAGCAGGCGGGGGGGTTTACAATGAGCAGTTCTTC.

The gene calls are TRBV2 and TRBJ1-2, with a weak D call TRBD1 (6 bases). There are 14 residues in the CDR3. Trimming left V 1 base short and J 4 bases short, with 10 bases between. CDR1 and CDR2 from the germline V gene are SNHLY and FYNNEI. The CDR3 DNA reads as TGTGCCAGCAGTGAAGGGACAGCTGCCTATGGCTACACCTTC. It is translated as CASSEGTAAYGYTF.

This clonotype was seen a single time. V usage is TRBV5-1 and J usage is TRBJ2-2, with TRBD2 identical over 10 bases. V gave up 1 base and J gave up 11 bases; unmatched junction bases: 8. This CDR3 is 15 amino acids long. Germline lookup yields CDR1 SGHRS and CDR2 YFSETQ. The CDR3 spells CASSLPSGSSNELFF. As DNA, the CDR3 is TGCGCCAGCAGCTTGCCTAGCGGGAGTTCAAATGAGCTGTTTTTT.

This clonotype was counted ten times or more. The chain is built from TRBV5-5 and TRBJ2-2; D gene unclear. CDR3 length equals 16 residues. The V end was cut by 1 base, the J end by 0 bases, with 10 bases between. CDR1 and CDR2 from the germline V gene are SGHKS and YYEKEE (reference sequence). The DNA for the CDR3 is TGTGCCAGCAGCTTGATTTTGGGGACGAACACCGGGGAGCTGTTTTTT. It encodes CASSLILGTNTGELFF.

This clonotype was seen only a few times. This sequence joins TRBV6-4 and TRBJ1-2; TRBD1 matches at 8 bases. CDR3 size: 14 residues. The V and J ends lost 4 bases and 1 base, in that order; junction bases with no gene match: 2. Looked up from germline, CDR1 is MRHNA and CDR2 is SNTAGT. The CDR3 spells CASSAGQGNYGYTF. CDR3 in DNA: TGTGCCAGCAGTGCTGGACAGGGTAACTATGGCTACACCTTC.

In this sample, this clonotype turned up once. The genes are TRBV14 and TRBJ2-1; 14 nucleotides match TRBD2. Germline lookup yields CDR1 SGHDN and CDR2 FVKESK. V lost 3 bases, J lost 6 bases, and 7 bases stayed unmatched. The CDR3 is 17 residues long. In nucleotides, the CDR3 is TGTGCCAGCAGCCAGGGAAGACTAGCGGGGGGGCCCAATGAGCAGTTCTTC. Its translation: CASSQGRLAGGPNEQFF. Full variable domain (missing parts from reference TRBV14 and TRBJ2-1): EAGVTQFPSHSVIEKGQTVTLRCDPISGHDNLYWYRRVMGKEIKFLLHFVKESKQDESGMPNNRFLAERTGGTYSTLKVQPAELEDSGVYFCASSQGRLAGGPNEQFFGPGTRLTVL.

About this clonotype itself: No conserved phenylalanine or tryptophan is present at the end of the CDR3, so a read error is the likely explanation. This chain links TRBV7-9 with TRBJ1-6, with 9 bases matching TRBD1. Germline CDR1 is SEHNR and CDR2 is FQNEAQ (reference sequence). The CDR3 spans 14 residues. The CDR3 DNA is TGTGCCAGCACCCCGACAGGGGGTGGGTCACCTCTCCACCTT. Residues: CASTPTGGGSPLHL.

The V call is TRBV19, the J call TRBJ1-5; D unresolved. Looked up from germline, CDR1 is LNHDA and CDR2 is SQIVND (reference sequence). The CDR3 contains 14 residues. Trimming removed 2 bases at V and 4 bases at J, with 9 bases between. The CDR3 DNA reads TGTGCCAGTAGTATAATGTCCGCAAATCAGCCCCAGCATTTT. Protein sequence: CASSIMSANQPQHF.

This clonotype occurred many times. V usage is TRBV25-1 and J usage is TRBJ1-2; tentative D call: TRBD1 (5 bases). The CDR3 length is 15 residues. Per germline, CDR1 MGHDK and CDR2 SYGVNS. With 2 bases removed from V and 4 bases from J, the gap between germline ends came to 14 bases. CDR3 in amino acids: CASSEGGGLLYGYTF. Written as DNA, the CDR3 is TGTGCCAGCAGTGAAGGGGGAGGACTACTCTATGGCTACACCTTC.

The chain has TRBV29-1 and TRBJ1-5, with D perhaps matching TRBD1 (6 bases). The V end lost 6 bases, the J end lost 2 bases, and 11 bases lay between the germline ends. Germline loops: CDR1 SQVTM, CDR2 ANQGSEA. The CDR3 is 13 amino acids. The CDR3 nucleotides read TGCAGCGTGGCAGGGGCTGGCAATCAGCCCCAGCATTTT. As protein: CSVAGAGNQPQHF.

Many counts were recorded for this clonotype. The chain couples TRBV2 to TRBJ2-5, with TRBD1 as a possible D gene (6 bases). There are 15 residues in the CDR3. Deletions cut 5 bases from V and 0 bases from J, with 13 bases between. Germline CDR1 SNHLY, CDR2 FYNNEI. The CDR3 coding sequence is TGTGCCAGCAGTCCCCAGGGGCTTCACCAAGAGACCCAGTACTTC. Translated: CASSPQGLHQETQYF. Full variable domain (missing parts from reference TRBV2 and TRBJ2-5): EPEVTQTPSHQVTQMGQEVILRCVPISNHLYFYWYRQILGQKVEFLVSFYNNEISEKSEIFDDQFSVERPDGSNFTLKIRSTKLEDSAMYFCASSPQGLHQETQYFGPGTRLLVL.

Comments on this clonotype: This may be a read error, as it is one base from a much larger clone. The chain joins TRBV6-5 to TRBJ2-1; D is uncertain. V was cut by 4 bases and J by 7 bases, with 8 bases left in between. CDR1 and CDR2 (germline): MNHEY, SVGAGI. CDR3 length equals 12 residues. CDR3 nucleotides: TGTGCCAGCAGTTCATCGGTTAATGAGCAGTTCTTC. Amino acids: CASSSSVNEQFF.

This clonotype was seen more than once but under ten times. This chain connects TRBV2 to TRBJ1-4, with D tentatively TRBD1 (5 bases). Trimming pared 8 bases from V and 8 bases from J, leaving 24 bases between. Germline V gene data show CDR1 as SNHLY and CDR2 as FYNNEI. The CDR3 is 16 residues long. As DNA, the CDR3 is TGTGCCAGCCAGTCAAGGTCGACCGACCGGGGGGAAAAACTGTTTTTT. It is translated as CASQSRSTDRGEKLFF.

The chain employs TRBV5-4 and TRBJ1-1; the D gene is possibly TRBD1 (5 bases). The CDR3 has 16 residues. With 2 bases removed from V and 0 bases from J, the gap between germline ends came to 14 bases. The germline V gene has CDR1 SGHNT and CDR2 YYREEE (reference sequence). The CDR3 nucleotides read TGTGCCAGCAGCTTTCTGGCAGGGCTTATGAACACTGAAGCTTTCTTT. As protein: CASSFLAGLMNTEAFF.